The 6 T cell receptor beta chains listed next were all sequenced from one sample in a study of long-term antiretroviral therapy in people with HIV. Version v3.0 of the immunoSEQ assay was performed at survey level. The method was immunoSEQ multiplex PCR; TCRdb's version includes in-frame clones alone and lacks a portion of them. Of about 27,000 clones detected, 80% to 90% appear once; the ten largest clones hold about 9.4%. Sample: unsorted PBMCs, taken 3 years after starting antiretroviral therapy. The receptor set was obtained from a man in his forties with HIV.

The J gene is TRBJ1-5, the V gene TRBV19; tentatively, D is TRBD1 (6 bases). CDR1 is LNHDA, CDR2 SQIVND, per germline (reference sequence). V lost 6 bases to trimming and J lost 0 bases, with 21 bases between them. This CDR3 is 18 amino acids long. Here the CDR3 DNA reads TGTGCCAGTAGCTCACCGGATTCGCAGGGGTATAGCAATCAGCCCCAGCATTTT. Protein sequence: CASSSPDSQGYSNQPQHF.

This clone was seen only a few times. CDR3 loop: CASLEFGGGHGELFF. In DNA form, the CDR3 reads TGTGCCAGCCTCGAGTTTGGAGGGGGCCACGGGGAGCTGTTTTTT. The rearrangement links TRBV19 to TRBJ2-2, with a tentative D call TRBD1 (7 bases). Trimming left V 9 bases short and J 7 bases short, with 21 bases between. This CDR3 region has 15 residues. Germline loops: CDR1 LNHDA, CDR2 SQIVND (reference sequence).

The chain uses TRBV2 and TRBJ2-1; D is possibly TRBD1 (6 bases). V was shortened by 11 bases and J by 9 bases, with 17 bases between the two germline ends. There are 12 residues in the CDR3. CDR1 SNHLY and CDR2 FYNNEI come from the germline V gene. Here the CDR3 DNA reads TGTGCCGCACGGACAGTACCGGGTGAGCAGTTCTTC. It specifies CAARTVPGEQFF. Using reference TRBV2 and TRBJ2-1 for the parts outside the CDR3, the full variable domain is EPEVTQTPSHQVTQMGQEVILRCVPISNHLYFYWYRQILGQKVEFLVSFYNNEISEKSEIFDDQFSVERPDGSNFTLKIRSTKLEDSAMYFCAARTVPGEQFFGPGTRLTVL.

V and J are TRBV14 and TRBJ2-5, with 13 positions matching TRBD2. V shed 4 bases, J shed 3 bases, and the junction held 2 bases outside the gene matches. This CDR3 has 15 residues. The germline V gene encodes CDR1 SGHDN and CDR2 FVKESK. This chain's CDR3 is CASSRTSGREETQYF. The CDR3 DNA follows: TGTGCCAGCAGCCGAACTAGCGGGAGGGAAGAGACCCAGTACTTC.

The chain recombines TRBV7-3 with TRBJ1-1; D is ambiguous. Germline V gene sequence: CDR1 SGHTA, CDR2 FQGTGA. This CDR3 is 13 amino acids long. V lost 5 bases and J 0 bases, leaving 7 bases between the germline ends. The DNA of the CDR3 is TGTGCCAGCAGCGCTAGCATGAACACTGAAGCTTTCTTT. This codes for CASSASMNTEAFF. Full variable domain (rest looked up from reference TRBV7-3 and TRBJ1-1): GAGVSQTPSNKVTEKGKYVELRCDPISGHTALYWYRQSLGQGPEFLIYFQGTGAADDSGLPNDRFFAVRPEGSVSTLKIQRTERGDSAVYLCASSASMNTEAFFGQGTRLTVV.

CDR3 loop: CASSLQSGTGGYEQYF. The CDR3 DNA follows: TGTGCCAGCAGCTTGCAATCCGGGACAGGGGGCTACGAGCAGTACTTC. The V and J genes are TRBV7-2 and TRBJ2-7, with 11 bases identical to TRBD1. Germline loops: CDR1 SGHTA, CDR2 FQGNSA. V lost 3 bases to trimming and J lost 3 bases; unmatched junction nucleotides: 7. The CDR3 consists of 16 residues. The complete variable domain, with remaining parts taken from reference TRBV7-2 and TRBJ2-7, reads GAGVSQSPSNKVTEKGKDVELRCDPISGHTALYWYRQSLGQGLEFLIYFQGNSAPDKSGLPSDRFSAERTGGSVSTLTIQRTQQEDSAVYLCASSLQSGTGGYEQYFGPGTRLTVT.